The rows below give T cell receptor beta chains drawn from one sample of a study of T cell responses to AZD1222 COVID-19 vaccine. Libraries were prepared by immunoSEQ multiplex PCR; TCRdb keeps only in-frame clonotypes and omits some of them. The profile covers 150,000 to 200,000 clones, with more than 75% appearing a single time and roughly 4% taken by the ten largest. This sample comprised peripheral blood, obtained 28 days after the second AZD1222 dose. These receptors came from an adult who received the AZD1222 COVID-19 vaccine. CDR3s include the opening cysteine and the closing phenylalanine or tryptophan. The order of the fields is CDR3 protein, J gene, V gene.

cdr3_aa: CAWNSQGPGNTIYF
j_call: TRBJ1-3
v_call: TRBV30

cdr3_aa: CASSFGTAYSPLHF
j_call: TRBJ1-6
v_call: TRBV4-1

cdr3_aa: CSVEWNQMNTEAFF
j_call: TRBJ1-1
v_call: TRBV29-1

cdr3_aa: CASRGPDRRDFHF
j_call: TRBJ1-6
v_call: TRBV14

cdr3_aa: CASGEGGGTQYF
j_call: TRBJ2-3
v_call: TRBV6-5

cdr3_aa: CASSRTQLAGGETQYF
j_call: TRBJ2-5
v_call: TRBV6-2/TRBV6-3

cdr3_aa: CASSVGGQGASGNTIYF
j_call: TRBJ1-3
v_call: TRBV9

cdr3_aa: CASSYPRESPRYF
j_call: TRBJ2-7
v_call: TRBV6-2/TRBV6-3

cdr3_aa: CASRAGTGNYGYTF
j_call: TRBJ1-2
v_call: TRBV6-5

cdr3_aa: CASSQWRGSPTDTQYF
j_call: TRBJ2-3
v_call: TRBV4-3

cdr3_aa: CASSLELNQPQHF
j_call: TRBJ1-5
v_call: TRBV11-1

cdr3_aa: CASSLSGNTIYF
j_call: TRBJ1-3
v_call: TRBV7-6

cdr3_aa: CASSEVWTAYEQYF
j_call: TRBJ2-7
v_call: TRBV6-1

cdr3_aa: CATREGNEKLFF
j_call: TRBJ1-4
v_call: TRBV25-1

cdr3_aa: CASSLGDSFEQYF
j_call: TRBJ2-7
v_call: TRBV5-1

cdr3_aa: CASSSGGYGYTF
j_call: TRBJ1-2
v_call: TRBV11-3

cdr3_aa: CASSPDKYQPQHF
j_call: TRBJ1-5
v_call: TRBV6-6